Listed below are T cell receptor beta chains from one sample, sequenced in a study of identical twins. TCRdb reprocessed the 5' RACE reads via MiXCR and lists one record per CDR3 protein. The sample carries about 660,000 distinct CDR3 sequences, 8.6% recorded once. The same data also went into a second study, on yellow fever vaccine responses in identical twins.

The sample taken for sequencing was PBMCs. The receptors were gathered from a woman aged 18-35 years in good health. CDR3s include the opening cysteine and the closing phenylalanine or tryptophan. D genes are given only for firm matches. Some rows have no size entry. The others give once, few or many, or a class for an expanded clone.

v_call: TRBV6-6
clone_size: few
d_call: .
j_call: TRBJ2-7
cdr3_aa: CASSYAAGNEQYF
cdr3_nt: TGTGCCAGCAGTTACGCCGCTGGAAACGAGCAGTACTTC

v_call: TRBV20-1
clone_size: .
d_call: .
j_call: TRBJ2-2
cdr3_aa: CSARDLGGATGELFF
cdr3_nt: TGCAGTGCTAGAGATCTCGGGGGAGCCACCGGGGAGCTGTTTTTT

v_call: TRBV4-3
clone_size: few
d_call: .
j_call: TRBJ2-1
cdr3_aa: CASSQDRPGVYNEQFF
cdr3_nt: TGCGCCAGCAGCCAAGATCGCCCGGGGGTCTACAATGAGCAGTTCTTC

v_call: TRBV3-1
clone_size: many
d_call: .
j_call: TRBJ1-1
cdr3_aa: CASRKTANTEAFF
cdr3_nt: TGTGCCAGCAGAAAGACAGCTAACACTGAAGCTTTCTTT

v_call: TRBV20-1
clone_size: .
d_call: .
j_call: TRBJ1-4
cdr3_aa: CSAAGANEKLFF
cdr3_nt: TGCAGTGCTGCAGGGGCTAATGAAAAACTGTTTTTT

v_call: TRBV29-1
clone_size: .
d_call: .
j_call: TRBJ2-5
cdr3_aa: CSVVSLETQYF
cdr3_nt: TGCAGCGTTGTGTCTCTCGAGACCCAGTACTTC

v_call: TRBV6-2/TRBV6-3
clone_size: many
d_call: .
j_call: TRBJ2-7
cdr3_aa: CATGGSRSYEQYF
cdr3_nt: TGTGCCACTGGCGGCAGCCGCTCCTACGAGCAGTACTTC

v_call: TRBV7-9
clone_size: few
d_call: .
j_call: TRBJ2-1
cdr3_aa: CASSQRSGGVYNEQFF
cdr3_nt: TGTGCCAGCAGCCAGCGGTCCGGGGGAGTATACAATGAGCAGTTCTTC

v_call: TRBV20-1
clone_size: .
d_call: TRBD2
j_call: TRBJ2-7
cdr3_aa: CSALEIRDYSYEQYF
cdr3_nt: TGCAGTGCGTTAGAAATCCGGGACTACTCCTACGAGCAGTACTTC

v_call: TRBV6-2/TRBV6-3
clone_size: many
d_call: .
j_call: TRBJ2-7
cdr3_aa: CASSYSRQATYEQYF
cdr3_nt: TGTGCCAGCAGTTACTCGAGACAGGCCACCTACGAGCAGTACTTC

v_call: TRBV7-6
clone_size: .
d_call: TRBD2
j_call: TRBJ2-7
cdr3_aa: CASSLSGSGGGQSYEQYF
cdr3_nt: TGTGCCAGCAGCTTATCGGGTAGCGGGGGTGGTCAATCCTACGAGCAGTACTTC

v_call: TRBV2
clone_size: .
d_call: TRBD1
j_call: TRBJ2-3
cdr3_aa: CAASSQGTDTQYF
cdr3_nt: TGTGCCGCATCATCACAGGGGACAGATACGCAGTATTTT

v_call: TRBV5-5
clone_size: .
d_call: .
j_call: TRBJ1-1
cdr3_aa: CASSQYDRLFTEAFF
cdr3_nt: TGTGCCAGCAGCCAGTATGACAGACTATTCACTGAAGCTTTCTTT

v_call: TRBV20-1
clone_size: many
d_call: TRBD2
j_call: TRBJ2-2
cdr3_aa: CSAVGLAVNTGELFF
cdr3_nt: TGCAGTGCCGTGGGACTAGCGGTAAACACCGGGGAGCTGTTTTTT

v_call: TRBV25-1
clone_size: few
d_call: .
j_call: TRBJ2-5
cdr3_aa: CASSEGGTADPQETQYF
cdr3_nt: TGTGCCAGCAGTGAAGGGGGGACAGCGGACCCCCAAGAGACCCAGTACTTC

v_call: TRBV7-8
clone_size: many
d_call: .
j_call: TRBJ2-3
cdr3_aa: CASSLGLNTDTQYF
cdr3_nt: TGTGCCAGCAGCTTGGGACTTAACACAGATACGCAGTATTTT

v_call: TRBV7-2
clone_size: .
d_call: .
j_call: TRBJ2-3
cdr3_aa: CASSFKAGDTQYF
cdr3_nt: TGTGCCAGCAGCTTTAAAGCGGGAGATACGCAGTATTTT

v_call: TRBV12-3/TRBV12-4
clone_size: many
d_call: .
j_call: TRBJ2-7
cdr3_aa: CASSPEDYEQYF
cdr3_nt: TGTGCCAGCAGTCCGGAGGACTACGAGCAGTACTTC

v_call: TRBV4-3
clone_size: many
d_call: .
j_call: TRBJ2-3
cdr3_aa: CASSQDYEGTDTQYF
cdr3_nt: TGCGCCAGCAGCCAAGATTATGAGGGCACAGATACGCAGTATTTT

v_call: TRBV6-1
clone_size: few
d_call: .
j_call: TRBJ2-7
cdr3_aa: CASSEGRFTYEQYF
cdr3_nt: TGTGCCAGCAGTGAAGGCAGATTTACCTACGAGCAGTACTTC

v_call: TRBV7-3
clone_size: .
d_call: .
j_call: TRBJ1-6
cdr3_aa: CASTLTSDYNSPLHF
cdr3_nt: TGTGCCAGCACCTTAACGTCAGATTATAATTCACCCCTCCACTTT

v_call: TRBV29-1
clone_size: many
d_call: .
j_call: TRBJ2-3
cdr3_aa: CSVDEGGTDTQYF
cdr3_nt: TGCAGCGTTGACGAAGGGGGTACAGATACGCAGTATTTT

v_call: TRBV29-1
clone_size: many
d_call: TRBD1
j_call: TRBJ1-4
cdr3_aa: CSTTGAQGANEKLFF
cdr3_nt: TGCAGCACGACAGGCGCCCAGGGGGCTAATGAAAAACTGTTTTTT

v_call: TRBV29-1
clone_size: .
d_call: .
j_call: TRBJ2-5
cdr3_aa: CSVEEEGMVQETQYF
cdr3_nt: TGCAGCGTTGAAGAAGAGGGGATGGTCCAAGAGACCCAGTACTTC